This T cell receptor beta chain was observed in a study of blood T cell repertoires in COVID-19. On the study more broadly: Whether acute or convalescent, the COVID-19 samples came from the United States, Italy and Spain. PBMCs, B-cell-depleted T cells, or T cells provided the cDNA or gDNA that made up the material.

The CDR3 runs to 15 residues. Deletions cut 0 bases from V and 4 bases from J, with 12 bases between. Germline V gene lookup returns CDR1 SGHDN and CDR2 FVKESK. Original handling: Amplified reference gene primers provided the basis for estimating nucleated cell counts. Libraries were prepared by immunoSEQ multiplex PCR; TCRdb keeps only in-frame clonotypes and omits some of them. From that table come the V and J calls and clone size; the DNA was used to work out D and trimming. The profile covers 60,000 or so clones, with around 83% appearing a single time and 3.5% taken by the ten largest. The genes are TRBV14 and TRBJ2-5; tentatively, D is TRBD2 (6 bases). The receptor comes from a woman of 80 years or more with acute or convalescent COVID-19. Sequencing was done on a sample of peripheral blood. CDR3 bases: TGTGCCAGCAGCCAAGATGGGGGGTTTAGAGAGACCCAGTACTTC. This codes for CASSQDGGFRETQYF.